These 15 T cell receptor beta chains originate from one sample sequenced in a study of beta chain features in type 1 diabetes. As every portion of the isolated RNA was reverse transcribed, the sequencing read expressed TCRB transcripts. Here immunoSEQ multiplex PCR was the method, and the copy in TCRdb shows in-frame clones only, minus some. This table has 150,000 or so clones, around 10% appearing once. Sequenced: central memory CD4+ T cells from blood. The receptors were gathered from a man between 18 and 35 years old in good health.

This rearrangement joins TRBV4-1 to TRBJ2-5; weak D call: TRBD1 (5 bases). CDR1 is MGHRA, CDR2 YSYEKL, per germline. This CDR3 region has 14 residues. With 0 bases removed from V and 6 bases from J, the gap between germline ends came to 11 bases. The CDR3 spells CASSQDQGAKTQYF. For the CDR3, the DNA is TGCGCCAGCAGCCAAGATCAAGGGGCCAAGACCCAGTACTTC.

This clone was seen a few times. V and J are TRBV9 and TRBJ2-1; 9 nucleotides align to TRBD2. V was pared by 3 bases and J by 9 bases, with 13 bases of the junction left unmatched. The CDR3 has 16 amino acids. CDR1 and CDR2 (germline): SGDLS, YYNGEE. As DNA, the CDR3 is TGTGCCAGCAGCGCAAGGACTAGCGCAGGGTCGGGTGAGCAGTTCTTC. Translating it yields CASSARTSAGSGEQFF.

The chain joins TRBV10-3 to TRBJ1-2; D uncertain. V was shortened by 0 bases and J by 1 base, with 12 bases between the two germline ends. The CDR3 totals 16 residues. Germline CDR1 ENHRY, CDR2 SYGVKD. The CDR3 region is CAISESNTAFNYGYTF. The CDR3 DNA follows: TGTGCCATCAGTGAGTCGAATACGGCCTTTAACTATGGCTACACCTTC.

This clone was seen more than once but under ten times. The chain combines TRBV7-9 with TRBJ2-1; D uncertain. The V and J ends lost 5 bases and 6 bases respectively, with 11 bases between them. This CDR3 contains 13 residues. Per germline, CDR1 SEHNR and CDR2 FQNEAQ (reference sequence). The CDR3 DNA reads TGTGCCAGCAGCCACGGCTTGGGCAATGAGCAGTTCTTC. This gives the protein CASSHGLGNEQFF.

V is TRBV5-4 and J is TRBJ2-3, with D perhaps TRBD1 (5 bases). Germline V gene lookup returns CDR1 SGHNT and CDR2 YYREEE (reference sequence). V lost 1 base, J lost 3 bases, and 6 bases lay in between. This CDR3 has 13 residues. The CDR3 DNA reads TGTGCCAGCAGCTTGTACAGGACAGATACGCAGTATTTT. The encoded protein is CASSLYRTDTQYF.

The rearrangement joins TRBV14 to TRBJ2-1; 11 positions agree with TRBD1. Germline V CDR1 and CDR2: SGHDN, FVKESK. With V trimmed by 3 bases and J by 3 bases, 4 bases remained unmatched. This CDR3 is 16 amino acids long. The CDR3 coding sequence is TGTGCCAGCAGCCATCTCGGGACAGGGGGCTACAATGAGCAGTTCTTC. The encoded protein is CASSHLGTGGYNEQFF.

The chain uses TRBV5-1 and TRBJ1-1, with D possibly TRBD1 on 6 matching bases. Germline V CDR1 and CDR2: SGHRS, YFSETQ. The CDR3 loop spans 14 amino acids. V was cut by 4 bases and J by 0 bases, with 10 bases left in between. The chain's CDR3 is CASSRDTMNTEAFF. In DNA, the CDR3 is TGCGCCAGCAGCCGGGACACCATGAACACTGAAGCTTTCTTT.

This clone was recorded many times. Other DNA sequences in this sample translate to the same CDR3. The chain joins TRBV7-7 to TRBJ2-1, with no clear D. Deletions cut 4 bases from V and 10 bases from J, with 8 bases between. Germline V lookup: CDR1 SSHAT, CDR2 FNYEAQ (reference sequence). The CDR3 is 11 amino acids. CDR3 sequence (DNA): TGTGCCAGCAGCTCGGGTGACGAGCAGTTCTTC. It encodes CASSSGDEQFF. The full variable domain, in which reference TRBV7-7 and TRBJ2-1 provide the parts outside the CDR3, is GAGVSQSPRYKVTKRGQDVTLRCDPISSHATLYWYQQALGQGPEFLTYFNYEAQPDKSGLPSDRFSAERPEGSISTLTIQRTEQRDSAMYRCASSSGDEQFFGPGTRLTVL.

V usage is TRBV29-1 and J usage is TRBJ1-5; a possible D gene is TRBD1 (6 bases). The germline V gene encodes CDR1 SQVTM and CDR2 ANQGSEA. This CDR3 is 14 amino acids long. V was shortened by 6 bases and J by 9 bases, with 21 bases between the two germline ends. CDR3 in DNA: TGCAGCGTCCGATCAGGGGCGCAGGGATTGCCCCAGCATTTT. Its translation: CSVRSGAQGLPQHF.

This clone was counted a few times. The genes are TRBV29-1 and TRBJ2-7; TRBD1 is a possible D gene (7 bases). Germline values: CDR1 SQVTM, CDR2 ANQGSEA. V gave up 6 bases and J gave up 3 bases, with 18 bases separating them. The CDR3 runs to 14 residues. The CDR3 DNA reads TGCAGCGTCCGGACTACGGGACAGTTCTACGAGCAGTACTTC. Amino acids: CSVRTTGQFYEQYF.

The chain uses TRBV14 and TRBJ2-1, with unresolved D. The length of the CDR3 is 14 residues. Trimming shortened V by 4 bases and J by 1 base, and 8 bases separated the two germline ends. Germline CDR1 and CDR2: SGHDN and FVKESK. The CDR3 here is CASSPTVSYNEQFF. The CDR3, as DNA: TGTGCCAGCAGCCCGACGGTATCCTACAATGAGCAGTTCTTC.

This clone was found many times. The chain uses TRBV23-1 and TRBJ2-1, with 11 bases aligning to TRBD1. TRBV23-1 is an ORF for which the function is uncertain. The CDR3 sequence is 15 residues long. The V segment lost 3 bases and the J segment 7 bases; nucleotides outside the gene matches: 5. Written as DNA, the CDR3 is TGCGCCAGCAGTCACCCGGGACAGGGGGGGAATGAGCAGTTCTTC. Its protein is CASSHPGQGGNEQFF.

The chain has TRBV4-2 and TRBJ2-5; the match to TRBD1 covers 12 bases. The CDR3 loop spans 16 amino acids. J gave up 5 bases and V 4 bases, and 8 bases lay outside the gene matches. The germline V gene has CDR1 LGHNA and CDR2 YNFKEQ. The CDR3 reads CASSPGTGGEWETQYF. CDR3 nucleotide sequence: TGTGCCAGCAGCCCTGGGACAGGGGGCGAGTGGGAGACCCAGTACTTC.

The chain uses TRBV27 and TRBJ2-3; perhaps D is TRBD1 or TRBD2 (5 bases each). CDR3 length: 17 amino acids. V was cut by 2 bases and J by 3 bases, with 18 bases left in between. Germline CDR1 is MNHEY and CDR2 is SMNVEV (reference sequence). The CDR3 sequence: CASSLTRGLSGTDTQYF. For the CDR3, the DNA is TGTGCCAGCAGTTTAACCCGGGGCCTATCGGGGACAGATACGCAGTATTTT.

In this sample, this clone turned up a few times. The chain combines TRBV28 with TRBJ2-5; perhaps TRBD2 as D (5 bases). Trimming left V 8 bases short and J 0 bases short, with 7 bases between. The CDR3 loop spans 12 amino acids. Germline assignment: CDR1 MDHEN and CDR2 SYDVKM. CDR3 region: CASGEYQETQYF. The CDR3 DNA sequence: TGTGCCAGCGGGGAGTACCAAGAGACCCAGTACTTC.